The clone carrying this TCR beta chain occurred once. The data belong to a study of control samples from healthy donors and cancer patients. Generated by immunoSEQ multiplex PCR, the TCRdb table keeps only in-frame clones and is missing some. The sample carries some 410,000 clones, around nine tenths recorded once. The TCR was taken from a man aged 35 to 55 with head and neck cancer. The specimen was PBMCs.

In nucleotides, the CDR3 is TGTGCCAGCAGCTCGTCGACTCTTTTAGAATACAATGAGCAGTTCTTC. Protein product: CASSSSTLLEYNEQFF. V gene TRBV6-6 combines with J gene TRBJ2-1; D is undetermined. The CDR3 totals 16 residues. Germline V CDR1 and CDR2: MNHNY, SVGAGI (reference sequence). The V end was cut by 6 bases, the J end by 4 bases, with 19 bases between.